The 27 T cell receptor beta chains reported below all come from one sample, sequenced in a study of CD8 T cells in ankylosing spondylitis. TCRdb re-analysed the 5' RACE reads in MiXCR, keeping a single row per CDR3 protein. The sample consists of around 340,000 distinct CDR3 sequences, roughly 20% of them appearing once. The specimen sequenced was blood, either unsorted or a sorted T cell fraction (not recorded which). These receptors were taken from a male donor with ankylosing spondylitis or in good health (not recorded which).

V usage is TRBV4-2 and J usage is TRBJ2-7; 10 nucleotides line up with TRBD2. Germline CDR1 and CDR2: LGHNA and YNFKEQ. V trimming: 4 bases; J trimming: 2 bases; junction bases outside the gene matches: 5. The CDR3 contains 15 residues. DNA of the CDR3: TGTGCCAGCAGCCCTGGACTAGCGGCTACCTACGAGCAGTACTTC. Its translation is CASSPGLAATYEQYF.

With regard to this clonotype: At one of its ends the junction is not consistent with the germline gene, which may arise from a read error. The V and J genes are TRBV27 and TRBJ1-5; no firm D call. Germline loops: CDR1 MNHEY, CDR2 SMNVEV (reference sequence). This CDR3 comprises 12 residues. The CDR3 reads CASSFAEGPQHF. The CDR3 DNA is TGCGCCAGCAGTTTCGCGGAGGGGCCCCAGCATTTT.

Only a few counts were recorded for this clonotype. The J gene is TRBJ1-1, the V gene TRBV15; 9 bases line up with TRBD1. Unmatched junction bases numbered 7, after V lost 5 bases and J lost 0 bases. Germline CDR1 reads LNHNV; CDR2 reads YYDKDF (reference sequence). The CDR3 is 16 amino acids. CDR3 DNA: TGTGCCACCAGCGATCGACAGGGGGGGGTGAACACTGAAGCTTTCTTT. Translating gives CATSDRQGGVNTEAFF.

The rearrangement joins TRBV4-1 to TRBJ2-7; 7 bases are shared with TRBD2. This CDR3 has 16 residues. With 0 bases clipped from V and 1 base from J, the junction kept 6 bases outside the gene matches. Germline assignment: CDR1 MGHRA and CDR2 YSYEKL. Here the CDR3 DNA reads TGCGCCAGCAGCCAAGAACTCGGGGAGGGGTCCTACGAGCAGTACTTC. It encodes CASSQELGEGSYEQYF.

This clonotype occurred a few times. The chain has TRBV7-9 and TRBJ2-7, with a weak D call TRBD2 (5 bases). Trimming took 3 bases from V and 2 from J, leaving 8 bases between them. Germline CDR1 and CDR2: SEHNR and FQNEAQ (reference sequence). The CDR3 totals 13 residues. CDR3 residues: CASSFSGTYEQYF. The CDR3, as DNA: TGTGCCAGCAGCTTCTCCGGGACCTACGAGCAGTACTTC.

The chain couples TRBV5-5 to TRBJ2-7; TRBD2 is a possible D gene (6 bases). This CDR3 spans 14 amino acids. Per the germline V gene, CDR1 is SGHKS and CDR2 is YYEKEE (reference sequence). V lost 6 bases and J 2 bases, leaving 15 bases between the germline ends. The CDR3 nucleotides are TGTGCCAGCACCTGGGGATGGGGGGCCTACGAGCAGTACTTC. This sequence encodes CASTWGWGAYEQYF.

This chain joins TRBV10-3 and TRBJ2-7; unclear D gene. In germline, CDR1 is ENHRY, CDR2 SYGVKD. V was pared by 3 bases and J by 1 base, with 10 bases between. The CDR3 spans 14 residues. The CDR3, as DNA: TGTGCCATCAGTGAAGTTGAAGGATCCTACGAGCAGTACTTC. It yields the protein CAISEVEGSYEQYF.

The sample holds a few counts of this clonotype. The chain combines TRBV20-1 with TRBJ2-3, with D unclear. This CDR3 spans 12 amino acids. V lost 3 bases, J lost 9 bases, and 13 bases lay in between. The V gene's germline CDR1 is DFQATT and CDR2 SNEGSKA (reference sequence). The CDR3 spells CSASPREVTQYF. The CDR3 coding sequence is TGCAGTGCTAGTCCCAGAGAGGTCACGCAGTATTTT.

The chain combines TRBV10-3 with TRBJ2-7, with D uncertain. Germline assignment: CDR1 ENHRY and CDR2 SYGVKD. The CDR3 has 13 amino acids. Trimming pared 2 bases from V and 1 base from J, leaving 6 bases between. As DNA, the CDR3 is TGTGCCATCAGTGAGGTCCCTTCCTACGAGCAGTACTTC. It codes for CAISEVPSYEQYF.

CDR3 nucleotide sequence: TGCAGTGCTAGAGATAGGGAGGGGGTCACCTACGAGCAGTACTTC. Its protein is CSARDREGVTYEQYF. V usage is TRBV20-1 and J usage is TRBJ2-7; maybe TRBD2 (7 bases). With 0 bases removed from V and 2 bases from J, the gap between germline ends came to 14 bases. Germline V CDR1 and CDR2: DFQATT, SNEGSKA (reference sequence). The CDR3 contains 15 residues.

This clonotype was detected a few times. V gene TRBV20-1 combines with J gene TRBJ2-7, with TRBD2 matching 7 bases. Per germline, CDR1 DFQATT and CDR2 SNEGSKA (reference sequence). CDR3 size: 18 residues. J lost 1 base, V lost 2 bases, and 17 bases had no gene match. CDR3 region: CSARKGPGLTLFSYEQYF. The CDR3 coding sequence is TGCAGTGCTAGAAAGGGTCCGGGACTAACCCTGTTTTCCTACGAGCAGTACTTC.

This chain uses TRBV29-1 with TRBJ1-1; D remains ambiguous. This CDR3 region has 11 residues. Trimming took 2 bases from V and 10 from J, leaving 11 bases between them. Germline assignment: CDR1 SQVTM and CDR2 ANQGSEA. Written as DNA, the CDR3 is TGCAGCGTTGAATTCCCCGAGGGAGCTTTCTTT. Translated: CSVEFPEGAFF.

The sample holds a few counts of this clonotype. The CDR3 nucleotides read TGTGCCAGCAGTTACCGGACAGGGCATGGCTACACCTTC. The encoded protein is CASSYRTGHGYTF. The chain recombines TRBV6-5 with TRBJ1-2; TRBD1 matches 8 bases. The V gene's germline CDR1 is MNHEY and CDR2 SVGAGI. CDR3 size: 13 residues. Trimming cost V 2 bases and J 6 bases; bases outside gene matches: 2.

The chain joins TRBV12-3 or TRBV12-4 to TRBJ2-4, with 7 bases identical to TRBD1. The CDR3 length is 17 residues. V dropped 4 bases and J dropped 0; count of bases not matched to a gene: 9. In DNA, the CDR3 is TGTGCCAGCAGTTCGAGGGACAGAGAGATAGCCAAAAACATTCAGTACTTC. This gives the protein CASSSRDREIAKNIQYF.

This clonotype was picked up many times. The chain links TRBV11-2 to TRBJ2-5; D uncertain. Germline values: CDR1 SGHAT, CDR2 FQNNGV. V was cut by 6 bases and J by 5 bases, with 10 bases left in between. CDR3 length: 12 amino acids. The CDR3 region is CASSPGMETQYF. CDR3 bases: TGTGCCAGCAGTCCGGGCATGGAGACCCAGTACTTC.

The chain is built from TRBV10-1 and TRBJ2-7; 10 bases map to TRBD1. Germline CDR1 reads WNHNN; CDR2 reads SYGVQD (reference sequence). Trimming took 4 bases from V and 2 from J; bases not matched to a gene: 8. The CDR3 is made up of 16 amino acids. The DNA of the CDR3 is TGCGCCAGCAGTGGAGACAGGGGGCGAGACCCCTACGAGCAGTACTTC. Residues: CASSGDRGRDPYEQYF.

In this sample, this clonotype turned up a few times. This chain links TRBV14 with TRBJ2-1; D unresolved. The CDR3 covers 16 residues. V lost 4 bases, J lost 0 bases, and 13 bases lay in between. Germline V lookup: CDR1 SGHDN, CDR2 FVKESK. CDR3 loop: CASSPPALSSYNEQFF. The CDR3 DNA sequence: TGTGCCAGCAGCCCTCCGGCGCTAAGCTCCTACAATGAGCAGTTCTTC.

The chain's CDR3 is CASSSRPGPTGEQYF. The CDR3 region has the DNA TGTGCCAGCAGCTCCCGACCGGGCCCCACGGGCGAGCAGTACTTC. The chain carries TRBV27 and TRBJ2-7; D is uncertain. The germline gives CDR1 MNHEY, CDR2 SMNVEV (reference sequence). Trimming stripped 6 bases from V and 6 bases from J, with 21 bases between. The CDR3 contains 15 residues.

This chain joins TRBV6-2 or TRBV6-3 and TRBJ1-1; D ambiguous. This CDR3 spans 14 amino acids. Germline lookup yields CDR1 MNHEY and CDR2 SVGEGT. Trimming took 5 bases from V and 1 from J, leaving 11 bases between them. The CDR3 reads CASSNPGRNTEAFF. In DNA, the CDR3 is TGTGCCAGCAGTAACCCAGGCAGGAACACTGAAGCTTTCTTT.

This clonotype was seen more than once but under ten times. The gene calls are TRBV24-1 and TRBJ2-1; D gene ambiguous. Trimming cost V 4 bases and J 0 bases, with 15 bases left between them. Per germline, CDR1 KGHDR and CDR2 SFDVKD. This CDR3 is built from 17 residues. CDR3 DNA: TGTGCCACCAGTGAAGCCTCGGGCAGCCTCTCCTACAATGAGCAGTTCTTC. Translated: CATSEASGSLSYNEQFF.

There are a few counts of this clonotype. The genes are TRBV20-1 and TRBJ2-7; D is undetermined. Germline loops: CDR1 DFQATT, CDR2 SNEGSKA (reference sequence). The CDR3 covers 15 residues. With 0 bases removed from V and 2 bases from J, the gap between germline ends came to 14 bases. The chain's CDR3 is CSARDFLLSAYEQYF. In DNA form, the CDR3 reads TGCAGTGCTAGAGACTTTTTACTGAGCGCCTACGAGCAGTACTTC.

This clonotype has only a few counts. The chain combines TRBV2 with TRBJ2-7; the D gene is possibly TRBD1 (6 bases). Trimming pared 5 bases from V and 0 bases from J, leaving 11 bases between. Germline-derived CDR1 and CDR2 are SNHLY and FYNNEI. The CDR3 consists of 14 residues. DNA of the CDR3: TGTGCCAGCAGTCTCCTGGACAGCTCCTACGAGCAGTACTTC. It specifies CASSLLDSSYEQYF. Full variable domain (remainder filled in from reference TRBV2 and TRBJ2-7): EPEVTQTPSHQVTQMGQEVILRCVPISNHLYFYWYRQILGQKVEFLVSFYNNEISEKSEIFDDQFSVERPDGSNFTLKIRSTKLEDSAMYFCASSLLDSSYEQYFGPGTRLTVT.

V and J are TRBV25-1 and TRBJ1-1; 7 nucleotides line up with TRBD1. The CDR3 loop spans 16 amino acids. Trimming took 3 bases from V and 0 from J; bases not matched to a gene: 7. Germline V CDR1 and CDR2: MGHDK, SYGVNS. CDR3 sequence (DNA): TGTGCCAGCAGTGACCCCCCGGGACAGATGAACACTGAAGCTTTCTTT. Residues: CASSDPPGQMNTEAFF.

The chain is built from TRBV11-2 and TRBJ2-3; D perhaps matches TRBD2 (5 bases). Between the trimmed V and J ends, which lost 5 bases and 4 bases, there was a span of 25 bases. The CDR3 totals 18 residues. Germline V gene lookup returns CDR1 SGHAT and CDR2 FQNNGV. The CDR3 coding sequence is TGTGCCAGCAGCCCGTTCTGGGAGCTCCCAGTGTTGGCAGATACGCAGTATTTT. Translating it yields CASSPFWELPVLADTQYF.

V and J are TRBV6-5 and TRBJ2-7; D unresolved. Germline V gives CDR1 MNHEY, CDR2 SVGAGI. Trimming cost V 0 bases and J 3 bases, with 12 bases left between them. The CDR3 has 15 residues. The CDR3 sequence: CASSYSPGLGYEQYF. The CDR3 DNA sequence: TGTGCCAGCAGTTACTCGCCTGGTCTGGGCTACGAGCAGTACTTC.

This clonotype was counted at least ten times. The chain is built from TRBV12-3 or TRBV12-4 and TRBJ1-5; 7 nucleotides align to TRBD1. After removal of 6 bases from V and 4 bases from J, the junction contained 3 bases not matched to a gene. The CDR3 is 13 amino acids. The DNA of the CDR3 is TGTGCCAGCAGCTGGGACAGTAATCAGCCCCAGCATTTT. Its protein product is CASSWDSNQPQHF.

V and J are TRBV11-2 and TRBJ2-7; D not resolved. Trimming took off 3 bases at V and 1 base at J, with 13 bases between the two ends. This CDR3 is built from 15 residues. Germline CDR1 SGHAT, CDR2 FQNNGV. CDR3 sequence reads: CASSLIPSRSYEQYF. CDR3 coding DNA: TGTGCCAGCAGCTTGATACCCTCGCGGTCCTACGAGCAGTACTTC.